These 2 T cell receptor beta chains originate from one sample sequenced in a study of blood T cell repertoires in COVID-19. Sequencing was performed with immunoSEQ multiplex PCR; in TCRdb, only in-frame clones are kept and a portion is missing. The sample lists about 430,000 clones, approximately 91% occurring once. Sequencing input: PBMCs or T cells enriched from blood (not recorded which). The origin of the receptors is a woman in her late teens or twenties who had been exposed to COVID-19.

A note on this clone: Other nucleotide sequences from this sample produce the same CDR3. The DNA for the CDR3 is TGCGCCAGCAGCTTGGCCCAGGGGACCGGGGAGCTGTTTTTT. Translating gives CASSLAQGTGELFF. This chain links TRBV5-1 with TRBJ2-2; D is possibly TRBD1 (6 bases). The V end lost 0 bases, the J end lost 5 bases, and 8 bases lay between the germline ends. In germline, CDR1 is SGHRS, CDR2 YFSETQ. This CDR3 spans 14 amino acids.

V gene TRBV10-2 combines with J gene TRBJ2-7, with TRBD2 identical over 7 bases. J lost 6 bases, V lost 7 bases, and 12 bases had no gene match. CDR1 and CDR2 from the germline V gene are WSHSY and SAAADI. This CDR3 comprises 14 residues. CDR3 DNA sequence: TGCGCCAGCACCTTTGGGGGGGAATCAGGCGAGCAGTACTTC. Translating gives CASTFGGESGEQYF.